This entry lists 27 T cell receptor beta chains sequenced from one sample in a study of T cell responses to AZD1222 COVID-19 vaccine. Only in-frame clones appear in the TCRdb table, and some are missing; sequencing was by immunoSEQ multiplex PCR. The sample holds roughly 120,000 clones, 88% seen once. The sequences come from peripheral blood, collected 28 days after the second AZD1222 dose. These receptors were collected from an adult who received the AZD1222 COVID-19 vaccine.

The chain uses TRBV7-9 and TRBJ2-7; D remains ambiguous. CDR1 and CDR2 (germline): SEHNR, FQNEAQ (reference sequence). Trimming stripped 5 bases from V and 0 bases from J, with 5 bases between. This CDR3 contains 12 residues. In DNA form, the CDR3 reads TGTGCCAGCAGCCGGAGCTCCTACGAGCAGTACTTC. Translated: CASSRSSYEQYF.

The genes are TRBV21-1 and TRBJ1-2; TRBD1 is taken as the D call from the table, unchecked against the DNA. TRBV21-1 is annotated as a pseudogene. This CDR3 has 14 amino acids. The CDR3 sequence: CASLLGQGALGYTF. The DNA of the CDR3 is TGTGCCAGCCTACTTGGACAGGGGGCGCTTGGCTACACCTTC.

The V call is TRBV9, the J call TRBJ1-5; the D gene is possibly TRBD1 (5 bases). Germline V gene data show CDR1 as SGDLS and CDR2 as YYNGEE. The CDR3 has 16 amino acids. The V and J ends lost 0 bases and 2 bases respectively, with 12 bases between them. The chain's CDR3 is CASSVGQMGGNQPQHF. The CDR3 DNA reads TGTGCCAGCAGCGTAGGACAGATGGGGGGCAATCAGCCCCAGCATTTT.

The gene calls are TRBV4-1 and TRBJ2-7; D possibly corresponds to TRBD2 (5 bases). The ends were cut back, 4 bases at V and 2 bases at J, with 15 bases in the middle. The germline V gene encodes CDR1 MGHRA and CDR2 YSYEKL. CDR3 length equals 15 residues. The CDR3, as DNA: TGCGCCAGCAGCCTAGGACTGGTGACCACCTACGAGCAGTACTTC. It encodes CASSLGLVTTYEQYF.

CDR3 sequence reads: CASSWDGNTEAFF. CDR3 in DNA: TGTGCCAGCAGCTGGGACGGGAACACTGAAGCTTTCTTT. This chain links TRBV5-4 with TRBJ1-1; a weak D match, TRBD1 (5 bases). Trimming cost V 3 bases and J 1 base, with 7 bases left between them. The CDR3 loop spans 13 amino acids. The germline CDR1 and CDR2 sequences are SGHNT and YYREEE (reference sequence).

The chain links TRBV4-3 to TRBJ1-2; 9 bases are a match to TRBD1. V dropped 0 bases and J dropped 4; count of bases not matched to a gene: 9. In germline, CDR1 is LGHNA, CDR2 YSLEER. CDR3 length: 17 amino acids. CDR3 amino acids: CASSQEGGQGKTYGYTF. CDR3 coding DNA: TGCGCCAGCAGCCAAGAAGGGGGACAGGGTAAGACCTATGGCTACACCTTC.

The chain links TRBV6-2 or TRBV6-3 to TRBJ2-3; D possibly corresponds to TRBD1 (5 bases). Trimming pared 5 bases from V and 2 bases from J, leaving 14 bases between. The CDR3 has 15 amino acids. Germline CDR1 MNHEY, CDR2 SVGEGT. In DNA form, the CDR3 reads TGTGCCAGCAGTGCGTCAGGGAAACCCACAGATACGCAGTATTTT. It encodes CASSASGKPTDTQYF.

For this clone: At the DNA level, this CDR3 is encoded by other sequences in the same sample as well. V gene TRBV7-9 combines with J gene TRBJ2-5, with D perhaps assigned TRBD1 or TRBD2 (5 bases each). V dropped 5 bases and J dropped 5 bases, with 21 bases sitting between them. Germline CDR1 and CDR2: SEHNR and FQNEAQ (reference sequence). The CDR3 length is 16 residues. The CDR3 DNA reads TGTGCCAGCAGCCGGCCTCCGGGACGGACCGTGGAGACCCAGTACTTC. This translates into CASSRPPGRTVETQYF. Complete variable domain (other parts from reference TRBV7-9 and TRBJ2-5): DTGVSQNPRHKITKRGQNVTFRCDPISEHNRLYWYRQTLGQGPEFLTYFQNEAQLEKSRLLSDRFSAERPKGSFSTLEIQRTEQGDSAMYLCASSRPPGRTVETQYFGPGTRLLVL.

The chain links TRBV9 to TRBJ2-1; maybe TRBD1 (6 bases). This CDR3 comprises 17 residues. V lost 2 bases and J lost 0, with 15 bases in between. The V gene's germline CDR1 is SGDLS and CDR2 YYNGEE. The CDR3 coding sequence is TGTGCCAGCAGCGTTACCCCCCCAGGGGCCTCCTACAATGAGCAGTTCTTC. Translating it yields CASSVTPPGASYNEQFF.

V is TRBV27 and J is TRBJ1-2; no reliable D call. Germline V gene lookup returns CDR1 MNHEY and CDR2 SMNVEV (reference sequence). This CDR3 comprises 13 residues. V lost 8 bases and J 3 bases, leaving 13 bases between the germline ends. The CDR3 DNA reads TGTGCCAGCGGAGCGGGAGGGTACTATGGCTACACCTTC. Its protein product is CASGAGGYYGYTF.

J is TRBJ2-3 and V is TRBV19, with D perhaps matching TRBD1 (6 bases). Germline assignment: CDR1 LNHDA and CDR2 SQIVND (reference sequence). Trimming stripped 3 bases from V and 6 bases from J, with 13 bases between. This CDR3 region has 14 residues. The CDR3 loop reads CASSIHSTGDTQYF. Written as DNA, the CDR3 is TGTGCCAGTAGTATTCACTCCACAGGGGATACGCAGTATTTT.

This clone was seen a single time. This chain links TRBV2 with TRBJ1-2; TRBD1 matches at 9 bases. Trimming at V came to 8 bases and at J to 8 bases, leaving 9 bases not matched to a gene. This CDR3 comprises 13 residues. The germline gives CDR1 SNHLY, CDR2 FYNNEI. Here the CDR3 DNA reads TGTGCCAGCGCAACCGGACAGGGGTACGGCTACACCTTC. Encoded protein: CASATGQGYGYTF.

This clone turned up a few times. V and J are TRBV5-8 and TRBJ1-1, with D perhaps matching TRBD1 (5 bases). In germline, CDR1 is SGHTS, CDR2 YDEGEE. CDR3 length: 13 amino acids. V dropped 5 bases and J dropped 0 bases, with 8 bases sitting between them. This CDR3 reads CASRGTMNTEAFF. CDR3 bases: TGTGCCAGCAGGGGGACCATGAACACTGAAGCTTTCTTT.

The rearrangement uses TRBV29-1 and TRBJ1-1; TRBD1 is a possible D gene (6 bases). The CDR3 covers 13 residues. Per germline, CDR1 SQVTM and CDR2 ANQGSEA. V dropped 7 bases and J dropped 1 base, with 13 bases sitting between them. In nucleotides, the CDR3 is TGCAGCGCTCGGGGACAAACGAACACTGAAGCTTTCTTT. Translating gives CSARGQTNTEAFF.

The genes are TRBV7-3 and TRBJ1-6; D might be TRBD1 (5 bases). The CDR3 length is 17 residues. Germline V gives CDR1 SGHTA, CDR2 FQGTGA. V gave up 5 bases and J gave up 4 bases, with 18 bases separating them. The CDR3: CASSQRARDGYNSPLHF. The CDR3 coding sequence is TGTGCCAGCAGCCAAAGAGCTCGGGACGGATATAATTCACCCCTCCACTTT.

The rearrangement uses TRBV7-9 and TRBJ2-1; 7 bases are shared with TRBD1. The germline CDR1 and CDR2 sequences are SEHNR and FQNEAQ (reference sequence). After removal of 4 bases from V and 6 bases from J, the junction contained 6 bases not matched to a gene. This CDR3 region has 14 residues. The CDR3 here is CASSSLGQINEQFF. DNA of the CDR3: TGTGCCAGCAGCTCCCTGGGACAGATCAATGAGCAGTTCTTC.

This clone has a handful of counts. The chain has TRBV6-1 and TRBJ1-3; D may be TRBD1 (6 bases). CDR1 and CDR2 (germline): MNHNS, SASEGT. CDR3 length: 16 amino acids. V was cut by 1 base and J by 0 bases, with 10 bases left in between. CDR3 loop: CASSEVGGTSGNTIYF. DNA for the CDR3: TGTGCCAGCAGTGAAGTAGGGGGGACCTCTGGAAACACCATATATTTT.

This clone showed up just a few times. The CDR3 protein is CASSFLTGQSSYNEQFF. In DNA, the CDR3 is TGTGCCAGCAGCTTTTTGACAGGACAAAGCTCCTACAATGAGCAGTTCTTC. The chain uses TRBV5-6 and TRBJ2-1; TRBD1 is a possible D gene (6 bases). Deletions cut 2 bases from V and 0 bases from J, with 15 bases between. This CDR3 has 17 amino acids. Germline CDR1 is SGHDT and CDR2 is YYEEEE.

V gene TRBV24-1 combines with J gene TRBJ1-5; D is undetermined. Germline CDR1 is KGHDR and CDR2 is SFDVKD. With 4 bases removed from V and 2 bases from J, the gap between germline ends came to 8 bases. This CDR3 region has 14 residues. CDR3 bases: TGTGCCACCAGTGAGGAGCAGCGCAATCAGCCCCAGCATTTT. Translating gives CATSEEQRNQPQHF.

The chain couples TRBV27 to TRBJ2-7; TRBD2 aligns across 11 bases. This CDR3 has 15 residues. Losses at the gene ends were 5 bases for V and 4 bases for J; bases not matched to a gene: 7. From germline, CDR1 is MNHEY and CDR2 SMNVEV (reference sequence). DNA of the CDR3: TGTGCCAGCAGTCTAAGACTAGCGGGGAGATACGAGCAGTACTTC. It specifies CASSLRLAGRYEQYF.

A single count supports this clone. This chain joins TRBV7-2 and TRBJ2-7, with D tentatively TRBD2 (7 bases). The CDR3 length is 15 residues. CDR1 is SGHTA and CDR2 is FQGNSA in the germline V gene. Trimming removed 1 base at V and 2 bases at J, with 12 bases between. The CDR3 is CASSLGGGGTYEQYF. The CDR3 DNA reads as TGTGCCAGCAGCTTAGGGGGGGGCGGCACCTACGAGCAGTACTTC.

In nucleotides, the CDR3 is TGTGCCAGCAGCTCCGGGACAGACACTGAAGCTTTCTTT. Its translation: CASSSGTDTEAFF. This chain joins TRBV5-4 and TRBJ1-1; 7 nucleotides align to TRBD1. CDR3 length: 13 residues. With V trimmed by 3 bases and J by 3 bases, 2 bases remained unmatched. CDR1 is SGHNT, CDR2 YYREEE, per germline (reference sequence).

The CDR3 loop is CASSSRTGKREKLFF. The DNA for the CDR3 is TGTGCCAGCAGTTCGCGGACAGGAAAGAGGGAAAAACTGTTTTTT. This sequence joins TRBV6-2 or TRBV6-3 and TRBJ1-4; TRBD1 matches 7 bases. CDR3 length: 15 amino acids. Trimming removed 4 bases from V and 8 bases from J; junction bases left unmatched: 10. Looked up from germline, CDR1 is MNHEY and CDR2 is SVGEGT.

The chain couples TRBV19 to TRBJ1-2, with no clear D. The CDR3 runs to 14 residues. V was shortened by 5 bases and J by 8 bases, with 18 bases between the two germline ends. Germline V gene data show CDR1 as LNHDA and CDR2 as SQIVND (reference sequence). In nucleotides, the CDR3 is TGTGCCAGTAGTGAGGCAGGCCCCACGGGGGGCTACACCTTC. This encodes CASSEAGPTGGYTF.

The chain couples TRBV18 to TRBJ1-3; D might be TRBD1 (5 bases). This CDR3 is built from 20 residues. Germline-derived CDR1 and CDR2 are KGHSH and LQKENI. The germline V and J ends were trimmed by 2 bases and 4 bases, with 27 bases remaining between them. CDR3: CASSPSVSYDSRSLGNTIYF. The CDR3 bases are TGTGCCAGCTCACCATCGGTATCTTATGACAGCAGAAGTTTAGGAAACACCATATATTTT.

This chain links TRBV6-1 with TRBJ1-5; D is unclear. The CDR3 covers 16 residues. V was trimmed by 2 bases and J by 0 bases, leaving 11 bases between them. Germline CDR1 and CDR2: MNHNS and SASEGT. CDR3: CASSEKPAYSNQPQHF. In nucleotides, the CDR3 is TGTGCCAGCAGTGAAAAACCGGCATATAGCAATCAGCCCCAGCATTTT.

This chain connects TRBV10-2 to TRBJ1-4, with 9 bases aligning to TRBD1. The CDR3 consists of 14 residues. V gave up 10 bases and J gave up 1 base; unmatched junction bases: 4. CDR1 and CDR2 from the germline V gene are WSHSY and SAAADI. CDR3 DNA: TGCGCCACCGCGGGACAGGGAACTAATGAAAAACTGTTTTTT. Its protein product is CATAGQGTNEKLFF.